The T cell receptor beta chain under discussion was sequenced for a study of blood T cell repertoires in COVID-19. Study-level information: Donors in the United States, Italy and Spain gave samples during acute or convalescent COVID-19.

TCRdb's copy holds only in-frame clones and misses some; the assay was immunoSEQ multiplex PCR. The sample records fewer than 300,000 clones, 85% to 90% being singletons. Germline V CDR1 and CDR2: MRHNA, SNTAGT. The J segment lost 7 bases and the V segment lost 5 bases, leaving 10 bases of the junction unmatched. This CDR3 region has 15 residues. The receptor was isolated from a man between 18 and 35 years old who had recovered from COVID-19. The sequenced material came from PBMCs or T cells enriched from blood (not recorded which). The chain carries TRBV6-4 and TRBJ2-1; 8 bases fit TRBD2. The CDR3 region is CASSTRGALLNEQFF. The CDR3 DNA is TGTGCCAGCAGTACGCGGGGGGCCTTATTGAATGAGCAGTTCTTC.